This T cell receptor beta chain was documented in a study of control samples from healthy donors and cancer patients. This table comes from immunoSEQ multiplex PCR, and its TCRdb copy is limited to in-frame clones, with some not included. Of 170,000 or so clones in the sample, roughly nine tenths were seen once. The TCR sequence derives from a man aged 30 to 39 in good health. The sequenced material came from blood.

The CDR3 protein is CASSLSSGQEYQETQYF. CDR3 in DNA: TGTGCCAGCAGTTTATCATCGGGGCAGGAGTACCAAGAGACCCAGTACTTC. The chain recombines TRBV27 with TRBJ2-5; the D gene could be TRBD1 or TRBD2 (5 bases each). The ends were cut back, 0 bases at V and 0 bases at J, with 14 bases in the middle. The CDR3 is made up of 17 amino acids. Germline CDR1 is MNHEY and CDR2 is SMNVEV (reference sequence).